A selection of T cell receptor beta chains follows, all from one sample in a study of blood T cell repertoires in COVID-19. The repertoire was sequenced with immunoSEQ multiplex PCR; TCRdb's copy has only in-frame clones and lacks some. This sample carries around 280,000 clones, around 91% of them seen once, and the ten largest clones take about 1.7%. Sequencing was performed on PBMCs or T cells enriched from blood (not recorded which). The receptors originated from a woman younger than 35 with acute COVID-19. Both conserved end residues are part of each CDR3. The D gene is left open where the match is weak. The size field is filled for only some rows; it gives once, few, many or a size class.

d_call j_call cdr3_length clone_size v_call cdr3_nt cdr3_aa
TRBD2 TRBJ2-1 17 NA TRBV7-9 TGTGCCAGCAGCCAGGGGGGGACTAGCGGAAACAGAAATGAGCAGTTCTTC CASSQGGTSGNRNEQFF
NA TRBJ2-7 14 NA TRBV5-1 TGCGCCAGCAGCTTGTATGCGAGCTCCTACGAGCAGTACTTC CASSLYASSYEQYF
TRBD1 TRBJ1-2 16 once TRBV11-2 TGTGCCAGCAGCCTATGGACAGGGGGGAAAGATTATGGCTACACCTTC CASSLWTGGKDYGYTF
TRBD2 TRBJ2-1 14 NA TRBV6-5 TGTGCCAGCAGGCTAGCGGGAGAGTACAATGAGCAGTTCTTC CASRLAGEYNEQFF
NA TRBJ2-5 15 NA TRBV9 TGTGCCAGCAGCCTAAAAACAGGGTATGAAGAGACCCAGTACTTC CASSLKTGYEETQYF
TRBD2 TRBJ2-7 15 NA TRBV7-9 TGTGCCAGCAGCCGGACTAGCGGGTCTGCCTACGAGCAGTACTTC CASSRTSGSAYEQYF
NA TRBJ1-6 15 NA TRBV14 TGTGCCAGCAGCCCTCCGGGACACCACAATTCACCCCTCCACTTT CASSPPGHHNSPLHF
TRBD1 TRBJ2-1 15 NA TRBV7-2 TGTGCCAGCAGCCTGGGCGGGACAGGGATCAATGAGCAGTTCTTC CASSLGGTGINEQFF
TRBD1 TRBJ1-2 17 once TRBV19 TGTGCCAGTAGTAGGGGGACAGGGTCTCCCTCCGAGAGGGGCTACACCTTC CASSRGTGSPSERGYTF
TRBD2 TRBJ2-3 20 NA TRBV6-4 TGTGCCAGCAGTGAACGGAGTGGCGGGAGCTTCCCTGGGCCCACAGATACGCAGTATTTT CASSERSGGSFPGPTDTQYF
NA TRBJ2-3 14 NA TRBV19 TGTGCCAGTAGTGTCGGGACTAGCACAGATACGCAGTATTTT CASSVGTSTDTQYF
TRBD1 TRBJ2-7 14 once TRBV10-3 TGTGCCATCAGGGCAGGGGGCGCGACGGGAGAGCAGTACTTC CAIRAGGATGEQYF
NA TRBJ2-1 11 NA TRBV20-1 TGCAGTGCCCGGGCCTACAATGAGCAGTTCTTC CSARAYNEQFF
TRBD2 TRBJ2-3 15 NA TRBV10-1 TGCGCCAGCAGTGAGACACTAGCGGGTGTGGATACGCAGTATTTT CASSETLAGVDTQYF
NA TRBJ1-5 15 NA TRBV7-2 TGTGCCAGCGGGTCAGGGAGGGATAGCAATCAGCCCCAGCATTTT CASGSGRDSNQPQHF
NA TRBJ1-1 14 NA TRBV7-2 TGTGCCAGCAGGCAAAGGGGAAGCTTAACTGAAGCTTTCTTT CASRQRGSLTEAFF
NA TRBJ2-3 15 NA TRBV11-3 TGTGCCAGCAGCTTAAGTAGGGGAATCACAGATACGCAGTATTTT CASSLSRGITDTQYF
NA TRBJ1-6 18 NA TRBV7-9 TGTGCCAGCAGCTGGCCCCCCCCCAGGGACACTTATAATTCACCCCTCCACTTT CASSWPPPRDTYNSPLHF
TRBD2 TRBJ2-1 15 NA TRBV19 TGTGCCAGTACCACCGGGACTAGCGGGAGAAATGAGCAGTTCTTC CASTTGTSGRNEQFF
TRBD2 TRBJ2-1 19 NA TRBV19 TGTGCCAGTAGTATCGGGCCTCCGGGACTAGCGGGAGACTACAATGAGCAGTTCTTC CASSIGPPGLAGDYNEQFF
NA TRBJ1-1 13 few TRBV18 TGTGCCAGCTCCGCGGACAAGGTCACTGAAGCTTTCTTT CASSADKVTEAFF
NA TRBJ2-3 13 NA TRBV19 TGTGCCAGTAGTATAGGACTATCGGATACGCAGTATTTT CASSIGLSDTQYF
NA TRBJ2-7 14 NA TRBV19 TGTGCCAGTAGTACCTCAGGGGCCACCTACGAGCAGTACTTC CASSTSGATYEQYF
NA TRBJ2-1 16 NA TRBV5-1 TGCGCCAGCAGCTTACATAGCAGGGTATCAGCCCAGGGCAGGTTCTTC CASSLHSRVSAQGRFF
NA TRBJ2-5 12 NA TRBV7-9 TGTGCCAGCAGCTTTGGCCAACAGACCCAGTACTTC CASSFGQQTQYF
NA TRBJ2-7 16 NA TRBV18 TGTGCCAGCTCACCATTCAGCGCTAGTGGCTCCTACGAGCAGTACTTC CASSPFSASGSYEQYF
TRBD1 TRBJ1-5 17 NA TRBV28 TGTGCCAGCAGGAGAAGGACAGGGGGCATTGGCAATCAGCCCCAGCATTTT CASRRRTGGIGNQPQHF
TRBD1 TRBJ2-5 14 NA TRBV7-2 TGTGCCAGCAGCCCCGGGACAGGGGGAGAGACCCAGTACTTC CASSPGTGGETQYF
NA TRBJ2-5 13 NA TRBV19 TGTGCCAGTAGTATTATGCTACAAGAGACCCAGTACTTC CASSIMLQETQYF
TRBD2 TRBJ2-7 16 NA TRBV5-1 TGCGCCAGCAGCCTGGGACTAGCGGGAAACTCCTACGAGCAGTACTTC CASSLGLAGNSYEQYF
NA TRBJ2-7 15 NA TRBV20-1 TGCAGTGCTAGTGGGTCGGCAGGGGTTCGCTACGAGCAGTACTTC CSASGSAGVRYEQYF
TRBD1 TRBJ2-3 14 NA TRBV5-8 TGTGCCAGCAGCTTCGGGCAGGGGGCAGATACGCAGTATTTT CASSFGQGADTQYF
TRBD1 TRBJ1-2 17 NA TRBV7-9 TGTGCCAGCAGCCCATTCACCGGGACAGGGGGCTTCTATGGCTACACCTTC CASSPFTGTGGFYGYTF
NA TRBJ2-1 13 NA TRBV18 TGTGCCAGCTCACCAAACTCGGGAGAGGTTCAGTTCTTC CASSPNSGEVQFF
TRBD2 TRBJ2-7 15 NA TRBV5-4 TGTGCCAGCAGCCAGAATGGACTAGCGGGTGGGGAGCAGTACTTC CASSQNGLAGGEQYF
TRBD1 TRBJ2-3 15 NA TRBV5-4 TGTGCCAGCAGCCTCGGACAGGGAAGCACAGATACGCAGTATTTT CASSLGQGSTDTQYF
NA TRBJ1-1 13 NA TRBV6-2/TRBV6-3 TGTGCCAGCAACCCGGCGGGGTTATTTGAAGCTTTCTTT CASNPAGLFEAFF
TRBD2 TRBJ2-3 18 NA TRBV3-1/TRBV3-2 TGTGCCAGCAGCCAAGATAGTCTAGCGGGAGGAGACACAGATACGCAGTATTTT CASSQDSLAGGDTDTQYF
NA TRBJ1-1 13 NA TRBV10-2 TGCGCCAGCAGTCTAGGACAAGTAACTGAAGCTTTCTTT CASSLGQVTEAFF
TRBD2 TRBJ2-1 15 NA TRBV27 TGTGCCAGCAGTGGTAGCGGGAGGGCCTACAATGAGCAGTTCTTC CASSGSGRAYNEQFF
NA TRBJ1-1 13 NA TRBV28 TGTGCCAGCTCCACAGGAATGAACACTGAAGCTTTCTTT CASSTGMNTEAFF
NA TRBJ1-3 18 NA TRBV3-1/TRBV3-2 TGTGCCAGCAGCCAATACCCCCTGGGCGCCAGCTCTGGAAACACCATATATTTT CASSQYPLGASSGNTIYF
TRBD2 TRBJ2-7 16 NA TRBV15 TGTGCCACCAGCAGAGAGACTAGCGGGAGTCTCAACGAGCAGTACTTC CATSRETSGSLNEQYF
TRBD1 TRBJ1-4 16 NA TRBV7-9 TGTGCCAGCAGCCCTGGGACAGGGGGTCGGGAGGAAAAACTGTTTTTT CASSPGTGGREEKLFF
TRBD2 TRBJ2-7 18 NA TRBV4-1 TGCGCCAGCAGCCACCCGGGACTAGCGGGAGGCCGTCAGTCCGAGCAGTGCTTC CASSHPGLAGGRQSEQCF
NA TRBJ1-4 15 NA TRBV11-2 TGTGCCAGCAGCCACAGCCAGGAGGATAATGAAAAACTGTTTTTT CASSHSQEDNEKLFF
NA TRBJ2-7 15 NA TRBV27 TGTGCCAGCAGTTCTGTGCGGGGGCACTCCTACGAGCAGTACTTC CASSSVRGHSYEQYF
NA TRBJ2-7 17 NA TRBV28 TGTGCCAGCAGTTCAAGGGTGGAGGGGGGGGACTCCTACGAGCAGTACTTC CASSSRVEGGDSYEQYF
TRBD1 TRBJ2-7 15 NA TRBV27 TGTGCCAGCAGTTACGGGACAGGGGGCTCCTACGAGCAGTACTTC CASSYGTGGSYEQYF
NA TRBJ2-1 16 NA TRBV12-1 NA CASSFGCGTTYNEQFF
NA TRBJ2-5 16 once TRBV19 TGTGCCAGTAGTTCAGCAGGGTGGCGTGACCAAGAGACCCAGTACTTC CASSSAGWRDQETQYF
NA TRBJ2-7 18 NA TRBV5-1 TGCGCCAGCAGCTTGGGGCGGGTTGCGGCCTCGATTCGGAGCGAGCAGTACTTC CASSLGRVAASIRSEQYF